The sample holds a few counts of the clone carrying this TCR beta chain. This entry comes from a study of cytomegalovirus exposure and HLA in healthy donors. Per the germline V gene, CDR1 is SGHTS and CDR2 is YDEGEE. V gave up 0 bases and J gave up 2 bases, with 9 bases separating them. CDR3 length: 14 residues. The PCR made use of 60 Vbeta and 13 Jbeta primers. Assay used: immunoSEQ multiplex PCR; TCRdb lists only in-frame clones, some missing. The sample gives about 180,000 clones, just under 80% of which show up once; 13% is in the top ten. J is TRBJ2-7 and V is TRBV5-8; perhaps TRBD1 as D (5 bases). The sequencing sample was made of PBMCs. The sequence came from a woman between 45 and 65 years old in good health and CMV-seropositive. CDR3 coding DNA: TGTGCCAGCAGCTTGGGGCAGGGCCCCTACGAGCAGTACTTC. It translates to CASSLGQGPYEQYF.